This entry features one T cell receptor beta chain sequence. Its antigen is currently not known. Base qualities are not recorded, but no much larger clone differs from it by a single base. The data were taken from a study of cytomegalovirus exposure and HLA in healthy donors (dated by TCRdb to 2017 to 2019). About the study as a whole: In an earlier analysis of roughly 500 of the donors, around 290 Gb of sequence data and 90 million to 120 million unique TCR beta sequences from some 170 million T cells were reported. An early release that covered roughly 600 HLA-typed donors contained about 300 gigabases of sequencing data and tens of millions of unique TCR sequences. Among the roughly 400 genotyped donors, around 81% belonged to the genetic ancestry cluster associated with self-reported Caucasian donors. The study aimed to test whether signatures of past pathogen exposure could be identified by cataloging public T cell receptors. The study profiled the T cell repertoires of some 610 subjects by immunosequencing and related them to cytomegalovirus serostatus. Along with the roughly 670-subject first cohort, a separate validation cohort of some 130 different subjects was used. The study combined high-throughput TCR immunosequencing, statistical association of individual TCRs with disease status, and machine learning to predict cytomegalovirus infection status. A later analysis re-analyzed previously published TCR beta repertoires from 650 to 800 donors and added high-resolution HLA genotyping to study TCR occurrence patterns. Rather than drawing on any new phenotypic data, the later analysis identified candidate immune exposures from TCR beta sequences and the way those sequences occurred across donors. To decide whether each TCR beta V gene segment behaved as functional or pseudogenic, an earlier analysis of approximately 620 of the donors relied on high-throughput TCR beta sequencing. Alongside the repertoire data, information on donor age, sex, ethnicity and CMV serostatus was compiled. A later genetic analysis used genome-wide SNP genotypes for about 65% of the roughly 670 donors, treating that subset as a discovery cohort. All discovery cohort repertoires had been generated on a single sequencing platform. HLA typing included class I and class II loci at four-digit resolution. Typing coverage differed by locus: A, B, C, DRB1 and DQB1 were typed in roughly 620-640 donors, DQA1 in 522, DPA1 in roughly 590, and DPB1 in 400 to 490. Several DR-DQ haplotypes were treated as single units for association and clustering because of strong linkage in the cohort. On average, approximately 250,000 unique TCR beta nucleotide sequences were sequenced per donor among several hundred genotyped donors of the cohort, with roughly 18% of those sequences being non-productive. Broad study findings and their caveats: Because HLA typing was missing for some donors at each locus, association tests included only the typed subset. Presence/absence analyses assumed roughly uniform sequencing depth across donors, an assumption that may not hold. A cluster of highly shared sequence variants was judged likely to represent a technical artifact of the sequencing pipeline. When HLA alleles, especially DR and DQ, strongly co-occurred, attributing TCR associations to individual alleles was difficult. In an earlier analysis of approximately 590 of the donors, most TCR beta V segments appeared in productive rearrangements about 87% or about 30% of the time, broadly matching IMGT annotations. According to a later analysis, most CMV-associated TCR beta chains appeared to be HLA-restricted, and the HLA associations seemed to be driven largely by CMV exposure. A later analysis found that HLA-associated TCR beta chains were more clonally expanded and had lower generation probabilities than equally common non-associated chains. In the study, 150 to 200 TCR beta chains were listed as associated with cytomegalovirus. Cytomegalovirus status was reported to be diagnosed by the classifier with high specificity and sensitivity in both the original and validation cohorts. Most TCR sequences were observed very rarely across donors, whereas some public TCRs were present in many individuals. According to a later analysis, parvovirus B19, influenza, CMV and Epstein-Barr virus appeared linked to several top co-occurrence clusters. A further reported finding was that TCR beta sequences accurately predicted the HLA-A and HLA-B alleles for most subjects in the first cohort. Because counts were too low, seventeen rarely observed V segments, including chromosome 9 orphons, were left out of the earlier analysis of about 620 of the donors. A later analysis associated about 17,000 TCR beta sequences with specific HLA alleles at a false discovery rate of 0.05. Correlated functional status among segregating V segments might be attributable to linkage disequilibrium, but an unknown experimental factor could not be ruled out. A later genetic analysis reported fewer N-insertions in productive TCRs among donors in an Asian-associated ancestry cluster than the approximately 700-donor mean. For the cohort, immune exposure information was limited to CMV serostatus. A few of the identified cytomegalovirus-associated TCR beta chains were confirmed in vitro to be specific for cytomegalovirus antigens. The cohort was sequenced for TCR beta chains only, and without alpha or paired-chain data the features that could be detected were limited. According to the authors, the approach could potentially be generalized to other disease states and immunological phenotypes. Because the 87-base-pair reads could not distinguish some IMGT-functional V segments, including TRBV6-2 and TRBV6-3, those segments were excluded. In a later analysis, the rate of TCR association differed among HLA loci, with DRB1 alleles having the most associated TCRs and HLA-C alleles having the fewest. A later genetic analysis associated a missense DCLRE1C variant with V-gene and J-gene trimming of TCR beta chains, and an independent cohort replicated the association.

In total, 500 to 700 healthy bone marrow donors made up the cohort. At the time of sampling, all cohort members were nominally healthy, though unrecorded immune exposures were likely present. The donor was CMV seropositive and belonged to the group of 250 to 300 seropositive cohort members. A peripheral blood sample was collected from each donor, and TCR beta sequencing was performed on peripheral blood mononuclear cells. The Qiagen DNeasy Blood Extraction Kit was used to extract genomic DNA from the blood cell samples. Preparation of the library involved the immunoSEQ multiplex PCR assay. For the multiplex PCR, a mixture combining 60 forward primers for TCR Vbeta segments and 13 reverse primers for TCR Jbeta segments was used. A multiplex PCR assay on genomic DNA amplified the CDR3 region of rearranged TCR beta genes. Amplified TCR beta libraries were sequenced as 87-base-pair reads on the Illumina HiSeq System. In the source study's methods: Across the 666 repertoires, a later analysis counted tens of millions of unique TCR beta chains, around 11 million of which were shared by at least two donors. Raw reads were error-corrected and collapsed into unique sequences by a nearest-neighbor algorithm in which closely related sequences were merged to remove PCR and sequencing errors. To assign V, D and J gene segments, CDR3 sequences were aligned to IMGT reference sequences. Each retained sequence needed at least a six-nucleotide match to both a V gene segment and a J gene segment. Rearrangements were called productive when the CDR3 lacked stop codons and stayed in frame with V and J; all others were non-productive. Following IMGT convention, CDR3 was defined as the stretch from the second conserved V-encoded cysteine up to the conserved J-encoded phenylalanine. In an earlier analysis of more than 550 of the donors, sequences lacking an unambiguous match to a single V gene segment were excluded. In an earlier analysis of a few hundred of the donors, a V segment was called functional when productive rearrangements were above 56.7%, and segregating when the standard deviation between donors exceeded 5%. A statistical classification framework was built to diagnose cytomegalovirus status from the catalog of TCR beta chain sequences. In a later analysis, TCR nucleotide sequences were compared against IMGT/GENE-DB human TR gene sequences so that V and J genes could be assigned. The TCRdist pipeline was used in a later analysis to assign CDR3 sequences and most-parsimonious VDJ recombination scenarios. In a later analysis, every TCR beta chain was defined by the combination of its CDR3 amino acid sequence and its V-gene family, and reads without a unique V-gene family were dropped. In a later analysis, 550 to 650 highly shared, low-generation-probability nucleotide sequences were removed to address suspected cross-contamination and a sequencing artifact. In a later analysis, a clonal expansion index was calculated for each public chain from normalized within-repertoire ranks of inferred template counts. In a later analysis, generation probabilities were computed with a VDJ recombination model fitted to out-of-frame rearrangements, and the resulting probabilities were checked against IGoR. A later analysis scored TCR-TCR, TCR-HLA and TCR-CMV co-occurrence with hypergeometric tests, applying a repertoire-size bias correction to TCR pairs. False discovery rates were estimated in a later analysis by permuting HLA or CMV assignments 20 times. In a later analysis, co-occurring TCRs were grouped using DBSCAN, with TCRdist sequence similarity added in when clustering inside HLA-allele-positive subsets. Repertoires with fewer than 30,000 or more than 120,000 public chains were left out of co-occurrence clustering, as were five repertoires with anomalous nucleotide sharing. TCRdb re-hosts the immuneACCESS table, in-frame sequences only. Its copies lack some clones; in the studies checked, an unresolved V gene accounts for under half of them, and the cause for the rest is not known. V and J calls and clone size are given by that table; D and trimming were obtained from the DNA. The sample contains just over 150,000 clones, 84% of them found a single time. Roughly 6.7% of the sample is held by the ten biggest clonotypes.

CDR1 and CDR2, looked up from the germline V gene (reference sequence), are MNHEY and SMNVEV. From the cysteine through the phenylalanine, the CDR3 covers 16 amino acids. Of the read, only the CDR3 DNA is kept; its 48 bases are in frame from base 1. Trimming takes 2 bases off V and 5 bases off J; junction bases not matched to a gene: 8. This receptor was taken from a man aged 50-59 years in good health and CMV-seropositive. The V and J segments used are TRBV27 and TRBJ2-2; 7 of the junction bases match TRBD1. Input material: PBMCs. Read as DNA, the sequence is TGTGCCAGCAGTTTAAGCGACAGGGTAACAACCGGGGAGCTGTTTTTT. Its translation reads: CASSLSDRVTTGELFF.